This T cell receptor (beta chain) emerged from a study of blood T cell repertoires in COVID-19. In its sample, this clone was seen once. Source study methods: Estimation of nucleated cell counts relied on the amplification of reference gene primers. TCRdb keeps only in-frame clones here, not all; method: immunoSEQ multiplex PCR. V and J calls and clone size are copied from that table; D and trimming were computed from the DNA. The sample records approximately 240,000 clones, 86% being singletons. The V segment lost 7 bases and the J segment 5 bases; nucleotides outside the gene matches: 8. Looked up from germline, CDR1 is SNHLY and CDR2 is FYNNEI. The CDR3 sequence is 16 residues long.

The chain links TRBV2 to TRBJ2-5; 15 bases match TRBD2. Sequencing used peripheral blood. The sequence was obtained from a woman in her twenties or thirties who had recovered from COVID-19. CDR3 region: CASIPPGLAGGETQYF. The CDR3 DNA is TGTGCCAGCATCCCTCCGGGACTAGCGGGGGGTGAGACCCAGTACTTC.